The present TCR beta chain was sequenced within a study of T cell repertoires in aging, cancer and after chemotherapy. Study background: Glioblastoma patients receiving temozolomide-based therapy gave paired samples before and after chemotherapy.

A mixed TRB-A/B primer pool amplified rearranged TRB by multiplex touch-down PCR. TCRdb passed the multiplex PCR reads through MiXCR, listing each CDR3 protein once. The sample lists around 830 distinct CDR3 sequences, 25% to 35% occurring once. V lost 5 bases to trimming and J lost 6 bases; unmatched junction nucleotides: 11. The CDR3 runs to 16 residues. Per the germline V gene, CDR1 is SGHNT and CDR2 is YYREEE (reference sequence). Peripheral blood genomic DNA, not sorted cells or RNA, was the template. This clonotype was observed a handful of times. This chain connects TRBV5-4 to TRBJ2-3; 11 bases map to TRBD2. This sequence was found in a human donor with a solid tumor. The sequenced material came from blood. The CDR3 here is CASRQHSGGARDTQYF. In nucleotides, the CDR3 is TGTGCCAGCAGACAACATAGCGGGGGGGCCAGGGATACGCAGTATTTT.